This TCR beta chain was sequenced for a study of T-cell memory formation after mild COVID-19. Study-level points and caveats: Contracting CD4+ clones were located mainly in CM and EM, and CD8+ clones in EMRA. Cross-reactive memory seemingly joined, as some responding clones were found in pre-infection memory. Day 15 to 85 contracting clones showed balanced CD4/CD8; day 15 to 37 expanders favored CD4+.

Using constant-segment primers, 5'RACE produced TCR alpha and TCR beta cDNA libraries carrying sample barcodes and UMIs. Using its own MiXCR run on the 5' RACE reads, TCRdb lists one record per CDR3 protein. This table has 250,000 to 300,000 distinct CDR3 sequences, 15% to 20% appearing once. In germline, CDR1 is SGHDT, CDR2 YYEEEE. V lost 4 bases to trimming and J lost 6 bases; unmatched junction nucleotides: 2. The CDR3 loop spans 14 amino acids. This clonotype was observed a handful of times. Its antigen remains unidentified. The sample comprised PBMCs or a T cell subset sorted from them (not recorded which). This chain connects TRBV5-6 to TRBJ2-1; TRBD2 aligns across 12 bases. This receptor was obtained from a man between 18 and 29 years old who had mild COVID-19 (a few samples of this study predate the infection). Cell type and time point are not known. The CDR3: CASSLTSGSNEQFF. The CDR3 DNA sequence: TGTGCCAGCAGCCTGACTAGCGGGAGCAATGAGCAGTTCTTC.